The sequence of this T cell receptor beta chain was determined in a study of blood T cell repertoires in COVID-19. This CDR3 is 10 amino acids long. Per germline, CDR1 MDHEN and CDR2 SYDVKM. V lost 10 bases and J lost 4, with 5 bases in between. Methods used by the authors: Using reference gene primer amplification, nucleated cell counts were estimated. This table comes from immunoSEQ multiplex PCR, and its TCRdb copy is limited to in-frame clones, with some not included. D and trimming were read from the DNA, whereas the V and J calls and clone size are those reported in that table. Counted here are around 250,000 clones, approximately 87% occurring once; the ten biggest clones make up 6.2%.

The chain links TRBV28 to TRBJ2-1; unclear D gene. Sequencing was performed on peripheral blood. The receptor comes from a man between 60 and 70 years old with acute or convalescent COVID-19. CDR3: CATNYNEQFF. In DNA form, the CDR3 reads TGTGCCACCAATTACAATGAGCAGTTCTTC.